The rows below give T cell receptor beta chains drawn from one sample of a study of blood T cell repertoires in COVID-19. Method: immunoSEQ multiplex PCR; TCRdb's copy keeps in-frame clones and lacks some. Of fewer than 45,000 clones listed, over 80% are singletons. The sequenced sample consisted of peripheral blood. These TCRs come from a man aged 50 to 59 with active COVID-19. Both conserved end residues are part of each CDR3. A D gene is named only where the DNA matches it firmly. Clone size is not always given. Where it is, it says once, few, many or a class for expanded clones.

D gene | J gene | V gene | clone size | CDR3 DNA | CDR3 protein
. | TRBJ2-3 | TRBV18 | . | TGTGCCAGCTCACCACCGGGGCTAACCCTCCGGGATACGCAGTATTTT | CASSPPGLTLRDTQYF
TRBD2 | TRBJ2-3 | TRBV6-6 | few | TGTGCCAGCAGTCGACTAGCGGGGGCCTGGGGGGATACGCAGTATTTT | CASSRLAGAWGDTQYF
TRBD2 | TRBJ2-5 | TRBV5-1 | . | TGCGCCAGCAGCTTCGGCGGACTAGCGGGAGAGACCCAGTACTTC | CASSFGGLAGETQYF
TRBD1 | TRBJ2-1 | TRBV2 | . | TGTGCCAGCAGCGGTGACAGGGGAACGTACAATGAGCAGTTCTTC | CASSGDRGTYNEQFF
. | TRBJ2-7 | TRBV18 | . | TGTGCCAGCTCACCAGGCGGGGGCGGTGAGCAGTACTTC | CASSPGGGGEQYF
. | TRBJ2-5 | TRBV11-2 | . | TGTGCCAGCAGCTTAGCTGCAGTGGAGACCCAGTACTTC | CASSLAAVETQYF
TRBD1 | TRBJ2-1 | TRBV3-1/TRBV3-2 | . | TGTGCCAGCAGCCACACCGGGACAGGGCATGAGCAGTTCTTC | CASSHTGTGHEQFF
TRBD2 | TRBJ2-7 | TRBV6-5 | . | TGTGCCAGCAGCCAGACTAGCGGGGGGCAATCGGAGCAGTACTTC | CASSQTSGGQSEQYF
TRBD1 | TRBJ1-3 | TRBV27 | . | TGTGCCAGCAGTACTCTGACAGGGAAAGGAGGAAACACCATATATTTT | CASSTLTGKGGNTIYF
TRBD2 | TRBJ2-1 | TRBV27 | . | TGTGCCAGCAGGGGACTAGCGGGGGGGCTCTTTTCCTACAATGAGCAGTTCTTC | CASRGLAGGLFSYNEQFF
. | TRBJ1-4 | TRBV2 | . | TGTGCCAGCAGTGACTGGCAGGGGTTGCCTAATGAAAAACTGTTTTTT | CASSDWQGLPNEKLFF
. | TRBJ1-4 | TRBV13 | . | TGTGCCAGCAGCTTAGTCGGGGTGGAAAAACTGTTTTTT | CASSLVGVEKLFF
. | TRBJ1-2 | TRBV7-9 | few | TGTGCCAGCAGCTTATCGGACTATGGCTACACCTTC | CASSLSDYGYTF
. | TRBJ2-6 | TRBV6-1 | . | TGTGCCAGCAGTGCCTGGGCTTTAGCTGGGGCCAACGTCCTGACTTTC | CASSAWALAGANVLTF
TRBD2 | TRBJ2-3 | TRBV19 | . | TGTGCCAGTAGTATCTGGACTAGCGGGGTCCCGTTGGAGACAGATACGCAGTATTTT | CASSIWTSGVPLETDTQYF
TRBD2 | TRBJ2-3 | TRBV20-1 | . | TGCAGTGCTAGTTTGGGACTAGCGGGGGGGATCACAGATACGCAGTATTTT | CSASLGLAGGITDTQYF
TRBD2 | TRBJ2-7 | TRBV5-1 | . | TGCGCCAGCAATCCCCAGGCTAGCGGGGACGAGCAGTACTTC | CASNPQASGDEQYF
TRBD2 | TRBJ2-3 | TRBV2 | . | TGTGCCAGCAGGCCGCAGCGGGGGGGCCCAGATACGCAGTATTTT | CASRPQRGGPDTQYF
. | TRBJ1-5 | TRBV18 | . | TGTGCCAGCTCACCACTCGAGGGAGGCAATCAGCCCCAGCATTTT | CASSPLEGGNQPQHF
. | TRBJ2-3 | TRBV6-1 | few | TGTGCCAGCAGTGATGTACTAGCCGTCACAGATACGCAGTATTTT | CASSDVLAVTDTQYF
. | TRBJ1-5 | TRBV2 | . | TGTGCCAGCTCCTGGGCCGCGACGGCCTATAGCAATCAGCCCCAGCATTTT | CASSWAATAYSNQPQHF
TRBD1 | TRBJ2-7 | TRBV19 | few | TGTGCCAGTAGCCGGGACAGGGTGCACTCCTACGAGCAGTACTTC | CASSRDRVHSYEQYF
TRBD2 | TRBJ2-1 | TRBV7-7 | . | TGTGCCAGCAGCTTAGGGACTAGCGGGAGTAATGAGCAGTTCTTC | CASSLGTSGSNEQFF
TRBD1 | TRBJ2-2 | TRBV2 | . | TGTGCCAGCAGGGGACAGGGGTGGAGCGGGGAGCTGTTTTTT | CASRGQGWSGELFF
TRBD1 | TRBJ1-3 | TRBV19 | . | TGTGCCAGTATCGCCTGGACAGGGGCTGGAAACACCATATATTTT | CASIAWTGAGNTIYF
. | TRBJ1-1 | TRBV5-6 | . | TGTGCCAGCAGCTTGGGTCAGGGGATGAACACTGAAGCTTTCTTT | CASSLGQGMNTEAFF
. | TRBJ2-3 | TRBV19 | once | TGTGCCAGTACCCCTGAGGGCCGGAATACGCAGTATTTT | CASTPEGRNTQYF
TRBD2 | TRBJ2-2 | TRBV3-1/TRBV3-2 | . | TGTGCCAGCAGCCAGGGACTAGCGGGGGGCTCGAACACCGGGGAGCTGTTTTTT | CASSQGLAGGSNTGELFF